The rows below give T cell receptor beta chains drawn from one sample of a study of blood T cell repertoires in COVID-19. Measured with immunoSEQ multiplex PCR; TCRdb has only the in-frame clones, and not every one. The data hold about 360,000 clones, with around 90% observed a single time. The sample taken for sequencing was PBMCs or T cells enriched from blood (not recorded which). The receptors shown here come from a woman in her thirties or forties with acute COVID-19. Each CDR3 is given with its conserved first and last residue. D genes are given only for firm matches. The size field is filled for only some rows; it gives once, few, many or a size class.

D	size	length	J	V	DNA	CDR3
TRBD2	NA	15	TRBJ2-2	TRBV11-2	TGTGCCAGCAGGCAACTAGCGGGGGGGCCCGGGGAGCTGTTTTTT	CASRQLAGGPGELFF
NA	once	18	TRBJ1-2	TRBV30	TGTGCCTGGAGTGTAGGTCCGACGGTCTTGAGTCGGGGCTATGGCTACACCTTC	CAWSVGPTVLSRGYGYTF
NA	few	12	TRBJ2-7	TRBV12-3/TRBV12-4	TGTGCCAGCAGTTTTTCAGGGTACGAGCAGTACTTC	CASSFSGYEQYF
NA	NA	12	TRBJ2-5	TRBV30	TGTGCCTGGGGAACGGGACAAGAGACCCAGTACTTC	CAWGTGQETQYF
NA	NA	14	TRBJ1-6	TRBV30	TGTGCCTGGAGTGTACGGTTCGGTAATTCACCCCTCCACTTT	CAWSVRFGNSPLHF
NA	NA	14	TRBJ1-1	TRBV7-8	TGTGCCAGCAGCTTCTCCGGGAGGAACACTGAAGCTTTCTTT	CASSFSGRNTEAFF
TRBD1	NA	15	TRBJ1-2	TRBV6-5	TGTGCCAGCAGTTACTTAGGACAGGGTGCAGGGGGCTACACCTTC	CASSYLGQGAGGYTF
NA	NA	16	TRBJ2-3	TRBV7-6	TGTGCCAGCAGCTTAAACGGGGTTGCTCACACAGATACGCAGTATTTT	CASSLNGVAHTDTQYF
NA	NA	14	TRBJ1-1	TRBV19	TGTGCCAGTAGTCGTCAGGGGTGGGTCACTGAAGCTTTCTTT	CASSRQGWVTEAFF
NA	few	15	TRBJ2-3	TRBV21-1	TGTGCCAGCAGCTGTGCGGGACAGCCCACAGATACGCAGTATTTT	CASSCAGQPTDTQYF
NA	NA	13	TRBJ1-2	TRBV18	TGTGCCAGCTCCGGGGACACGGCTTATGGCTACACCTTC	CASSGDTAYGYTF
NA	NA	14	TRBJ2-4	TRBV10-3	TGTGCCATCAGTAAGGGACACGGAAAAAACATTCAGTACTTC	CAISKGHGKNIQYF
TRBD1	NA	17	TRBJ1-1	TRBV11-2	TGTGCCAGCAGCTTAGTCCCTTTACAGGGGTTGGGCACTGAAGCTTTCTTT	CASSLVPLQGLGTEAFF
TRBD1	NA	15	TRBJ2-7	TRBV19	TGTGCCAGTAGTCGTTCGACAGGGGGCGACTACGAGCAGTACTTC	CASSRSTGGDYEQYF
NA	NA	12	TRBJ1-1	TRBV6-1	TGTGCCAGCACCCCGGGGGTCGCAGAAGCTTTCTTT	CASTPGVAEAFF
NA	NA	15	TRBJ1-5	TRBV2	TGTGCCAGCAGTGAAAGGCTTCGAAGCGGGCAGCCCCAGCATTTT	CASSERLRSGQPQHF
TRBD2	NA	12	TRBJ2-5	TRBV19	TGTGCCGGTCCGGGACTAGCGGAGACCCAGTACTTC	CAGPGLAETQYF
NA	NA	12	TRBJ1-1	TRBV6-2/TRBV6-3	TGTGCCAGCAGTTACCAGTACGCTGAAGCTTTCTTT	CASSYQYAEAFF
NA	NA	15	TRBJ1-1	TRBV7-9	TGTGCCAGCCAGTCCAGACAGGACATGAACACTGAAGCTTTCTTT	CASQSRQDMNTEAFF
NA	NA	13	TRBJ1-2	TRBV29-1	TGCAGCGTACAGACCTCAACGGCCCACGGCTACACCTTC	CSVQTSTAHGYTF
TRBD1	NA	14	TRBJ1-5	TRBV2	TGTGCCAGTGTCGGGACAGGGGGCGGTCAGCCCCAGCATTTT	CASVGTGGGQPQHF
TRBD2	NA	14	TRBJ2-1	TRBV19	TGTGCCAGTCGTGCGGGGGGGGACGACAATGAGCAGTTCTTC	CASRAGGDDNEQFF
TRBD1	NA	16	TRBJ2-2	TRBV5-8	TGTGCCAGCAGCCCGTGGACAGGGACGAACACCGGGGAGCTGTTTTTT	CASSPWTGTNTGELFF
TRBD1	NA	17	TRBJ1-1	TRBV19	TGTGCCAGTAGTATTAATCCAGGGGGCGCCGGATACACTGAAGCTTTCTTT	CASSINPGGAGYTEAFF
TRBD1	NA	15	TRBJ1-1	TRBV4-2	TGTGCCAGCAGCATACGGACAGGGGCGGGAACTGAAGCTTTCTTT	CASSIRTGAGTEAFF
TRBD2	NA	17	TRBJ2-3	TRBV4-2	TGTGCCAGCAGCCAAGAACCTAGCGGGGGAAGCACAGATACGCAGTATTTT	CASSQEPSGGSTDTQYF
NA	NA	14	TRBJ2-2	TRBV3-1/TRBV3-2	TGTGCCAGCAGTCCCGACAGTAACACCGGGGAGCTGTTTTTT	CASSPDSNTGELFF
NA	NA	16	TRBJ2-6	TRBV3-1/TRBV3-2	TGTGCCAGCAGCCGACAGAGGATCTCTGGGGCCAACGTCCTGACTTTC	CASSRQRISGANVLTF
TRBD1	NA	15	TRBJ2-1	TRBV7-2	TGTGCCAGCAGCTCTCTAGGACAGGGGCTTGGTGAGCAGTTCTTC	CASSSLGQGLGEQFF
TRBD1	NA	13	TRBJ1-1	TRBV10-1	TGCGCCAGCAGTGAAGGCAGGGGGTCTGAAGCTTTCTTT	CASSEGRGSEAFF
TRBD2	once	15	TRBJ2-4	TRBV2	TGTGCCAGCAGCGCCCTAGCGGGACTTGGGGACATTCAGTACTTC	CASSALAGLGDIQYF
NA	NA	19	TRBJ1-4	TRBV27	TGTGCCAGCAGTTTATCGGGGCGGGGCCTTGGTCGGACTAATGAAAAACTGTTTTTT	CASSLSGRGLGRTNEKLFF
TRBD1	NA	14	TRBJ2-2	TRBV7-9	TGTGCCAGCAGCTGGACAGGCGGAACCGGGGAGCTGTTTTTT	CASSWTGGTGELFF
TRBD1	NA	15	TRBJ1-3	TRBV4-1	TGCGCCAGCAGCCAAGGACAGGGGAGAGGAAACACCATATATTTT	CASSQGQGRGNTIYF
NA	NA	12	TRBJ1-5	TRBV19	TGTGCCAGTAGGGCAGGGGATCAGCCCCAGCATTTT	CASRAGDQPQHF
NA	NA	15	TRBJ2-2	TRBV2	TGTGCCAGCAGTGATTTGGGGGCGGACACCGGGGAGCTGTTTTTT	CASSDLGADTGELFF
NA	NA	14	TRBJ1-2	TRBV27	TGTGCCAGCAGTTTCAGGCCCCAGAACTATGGCTACACCTTC	CASSFRPQNYGYTF
NA	NA	13	TRBJ1-1	TRBV7-8	TGTGCCAGCAGCACAACAGGGAACACTGAAGCTTTCTTT	CASSTTGNTEAFF
NA	NA	13	TRBJ1-1	TRBV30	TGTGCCTGGAGTAGCGCGGGGAACACTGAAGCTTTCTTT	CAWSSAGNTEAFF
TRBD1	NA	15	TRBJ1-1	TRBV10-3	TGTGCCATCAGTGAGTCTGGACAGGGGGGCCCTGAAGCTTTCTTT	CAISESGQGGPEAFF
NA	NA	13	TRBJ1-6	TRBV3-1/TRBV3-2	TGTGCCAGCAGCCAAGATCCGGGGAAGTCCCTCCACTTT	CASSQDPGKSLHF
NA	NA	14	TRBJ1-2	TRBV15	TGTGCCACCAGCAGAGATGCGCAGGGGACTGGCTACACCTTC	CATSRDAQGTGYTF
NA	NA	13	TRBJ1-1	TRBV7-8	TGTGCCAGCAGCCTACAGGCTTTCTCTGAAGCTTTCTTT	CASSLQAFSEAFF
TRBD1	NA	17	TRBJ2-7	TRBV11-2	TGTGCCAGCAGCTTAGGTTACAGGGGGCTACCGAGGCACGAGCAGTACTTC	CASSLGYRGLPRHEQYF
TRBD1	NA	18	TRBJ2-1	TRBV4-2	TGTGCCAGCAGCCAAGAAACGGCGACAGGGCGATTCTACAATGAGCAGTTCTTC	CASSQETATGRFYNEQFF
TRBD1	NA	15	TRBJ2-5	TRBV7-7	TGTGCCAGCAGCTCCAGGGGGCGCATTGGAGAGACCCAGTACTTC	CASSSRGRIGETQYF
TRBD1	NA	15	TRBJ1-6	TRBV19	TGTGCCAGTAAACTCAGACAGGGTCAAGACTCACCCCTCCACTTT	CASKLRQGQDSPLHF
NA	once	11	TRBJ2-3	TRBV25-1	TGTGCCAGCAGGAGGAGGGATACGCAGTATTTT	CASRRRDTQYF